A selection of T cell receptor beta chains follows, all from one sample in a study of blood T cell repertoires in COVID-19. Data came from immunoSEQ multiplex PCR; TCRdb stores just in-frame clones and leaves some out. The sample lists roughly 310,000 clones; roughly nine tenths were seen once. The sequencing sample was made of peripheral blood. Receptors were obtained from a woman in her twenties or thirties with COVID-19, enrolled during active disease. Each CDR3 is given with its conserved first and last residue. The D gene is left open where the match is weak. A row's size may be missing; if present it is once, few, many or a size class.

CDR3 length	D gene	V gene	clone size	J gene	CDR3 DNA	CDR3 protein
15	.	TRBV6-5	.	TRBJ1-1	TGTGCCAGCAGTTACTCGTCTCTTTTGAACACTGAAGCTTTCTTT	CASSYSSLLNTEAFF
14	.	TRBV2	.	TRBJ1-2	TGTGCCAGCAGTGAAGCGCTGGGCGCCTATGGCTACACCTTC	CASSEALGAYGYTF
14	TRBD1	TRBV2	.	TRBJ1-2	TGTGCCAGCAGTGAAGCCACAGGGGGCGGTGGCTACACCTTC	CASSEATGGGGYTF
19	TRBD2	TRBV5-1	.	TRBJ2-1	TGCGCCAGCAGCTTGGTCCTAGCGGGAGGGCCTAGCTCCTACAATGAGCAGTTCTTC	CASSLVLAGGPSSYNEQFF
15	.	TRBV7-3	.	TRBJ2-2	TGTGCCAGCAGCTTTGGCCCTAGTGCGGCCGGGGAGCTGTTTTTT	CASSFGPSAAGELFF
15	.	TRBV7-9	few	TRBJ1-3	TGTGCCAGCGGAGATTCAGGGGCTTCTGGAAACACCATATATTTT	CASGDSGASGNTIYF
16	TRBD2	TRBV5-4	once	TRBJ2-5	TGTGCCAGCAGCACAGGGACTAGCGCGGGGGGTGGGACCCAGTACTTC	CASSTGTSAGGGTQYF
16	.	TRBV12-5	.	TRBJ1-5	TGTGCTAGTGGTTTTGGGGGCAGGGGATCGGATCAGCCCCAGCATTTT	CASGFGGRGSDQPQHF
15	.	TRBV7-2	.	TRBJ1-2	TGTGCCAGCAGCTTAGAATTTTGGACAGCCTATGGCTACACCTTC	CASSLEFWTAYGYTF
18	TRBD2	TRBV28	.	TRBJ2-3	TGTGCCAGCAGTTTCCTAGCGGGAGGGCCAGGGAGCACAGATACGCAGTATTTT	CASSFLAGGPGSTDTQYF
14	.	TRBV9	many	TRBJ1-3	TGTGCCAGCAGCGTAGGGGGCACTGGAAACACCATATATTTT	CASSVGGTGNTIYF
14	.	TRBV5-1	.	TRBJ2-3	TGCGCCAGCAGCTGGTGGACAGGCACAGATACGCAGTATTTT	CASSWWTGTDTQYF
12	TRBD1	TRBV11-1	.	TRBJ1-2	TGTGCCAGCAGCCACAGGGGCTATGGCTACACCTTC	CASSHRGYGYTF
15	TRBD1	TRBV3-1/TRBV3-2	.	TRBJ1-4	TGTGCCAGCAGCCAAGATGCCGGGACAGGGGAAAAACTGTTTTTT	CASSQDAGTGEKLFF
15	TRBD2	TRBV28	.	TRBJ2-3	TGTGCCAGCAGCCAGACTAGCGGGTTAACAGATACGCAGTATTTT	CASSQTSGLTDTQYF
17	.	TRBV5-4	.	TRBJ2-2	TGTGCCAGCAGCTTGTTGGGGACACCTGCGAACACCGGGGAGCTGTTTTTT	CASSLLGTPANTGELFF
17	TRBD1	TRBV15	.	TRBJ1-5	TGTGCCACCAGCAGAGGGGCGGGACAGGGCAACAATCAGCCCCAGCATTTT	CATSRGAGQGNNQPQHF
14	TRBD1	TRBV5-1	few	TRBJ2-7	TGCGCCAGCAGAGCCGGGACAGGGACCTACGAGCAGTACTTC	CASRAGTGTYEQYF
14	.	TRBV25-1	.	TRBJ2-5	TGTGCCAGCCTTCCCACAGGGTACGGAGAGACCCAGTACTTC	CASLPTGYGETQYF
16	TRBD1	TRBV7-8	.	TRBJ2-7	TGTGCCAGCAGCTCCCTCGACAGGGTTTTATCCTACGAGCAGTACTTC	CASSSLDRVLSYEQYF
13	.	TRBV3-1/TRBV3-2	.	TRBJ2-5	TGTGCCAGCAGGCCTTCGGGTCAAGAGACCCAGTACTTC	CASRPSGQETQYF
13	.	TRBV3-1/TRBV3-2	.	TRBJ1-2	TGTGCCAGCAGCCAAGACGCTAACTATGGCTACACCTTC	CASSQDANYGYTF
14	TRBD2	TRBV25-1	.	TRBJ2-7	TGTGCCAGCAGTGAAGCCGGGACTAGCTACGAGCAGTACTTC	CASSEAGTSYEQYF
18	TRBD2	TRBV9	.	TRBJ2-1	TGTGCCAGCAGCGTATCCCTATTTCCGGGACTAGGATCCAATGAGCAGTTCTTC	CASSVSLFPGLGSNEQFF